Following are 32 T cell receptor beta chains from one sample sequenced in a study of blood T cell repertoires in COVID-19. Clones were sequenced by immunoSEQ multiplex PCR, and TCRdb holds only the in-frame ones, with some missing. The sample holds about 75,000 clones; 87% are singletons and the top ten take around 6.7%. The specimen was peripheral blood. The receptors stem from a woman in her forties or fifties with acute or convalescent COVID-19.

The J gene is TRBJ2-3, the V gene TRBV5-1; weak D call: TRBD1 (5 bases). Germline V lookup: CDR1 SGHRS, CDR2 YFSETQ. The CDR3 has 15 amino acids. The germline V and J ends were trimmed by 4 bases and 3 bases, with 15 bases remaining between them. As DNA, the CDR3 is TGCGCCAGCAGCGCGACAGTCCTCCGGACAGATACGCAGTATTTT. Its protein product is CASSATVLRTDTQYF.

This sequence joins TRBV29-1 and TRBJ2-6, with D possibly matching TRBD1 (6 bases). CDR1 and CDR2 (germline): SQVTM, ANQGSEA. V was clipped by 4 bases and J by 12 bases, with 19 bases between them. The CDR3 consists of 14 residues. CDR3 residues: CSVVPDSSFRVLTF. DNA of the CDR3: TGCAGCGTTGTTCCGGACAGTTCCTTCCGCGTCCTGACTTTC.

This rearrangement joins TRBV6-5 to TRBJ2-7; the D gene is possibly TRBD2 (6 bases). The CDR3 length is 16 residues. Germline CDR1 reads MNHEY; CDR2 reads SVGAGI. Trimming cost V 1 base and J 3 bases, with 16 bases left between them. The CDR3 sequence: CASSYFPGVTNYEQYF. CDR3 bases: TGTGCCAGCAGTTACTTCCCGGGGGTAACTAACTACGAGCAGTACTTC.

Only a few counts were recorded for this clone. V gene TRBV6-1 combines with J gene TRBJ1-5; D unresolved. CDR1 is MNHNS, CDR2 SASEGT, per germline. With 1 base removed from V and 3 bases from J, the gap between germline ends came to 7 bases. The CDR3 length is 14 residues. This CDR3 is CASSEGRLNQPQHF. CDR3 coding DNA: TGTGCCAGCAGTGAAGGCAGACTCAATCAGCCCCAGCATTTT.

The CDR3 loop reads CASSGGTRYEQYF. CDR3 in DNA: TGTGCCAGCAGCGGGGGGACGAGGTACGAGCAGTACTTC. The rearrangement uses TRBV6-5 and TRBJ2-7; 7 bases are shared with TRBD2. There are 13 residues in the CDR3. Germline assignment: CDR1 MNHEY and CDR2 SVGAGI. V lost 6 bases to trimming and J lost 4 bases; unmatched junction nucleotides: 6.

The V call is TRBV11-2, the J call TRBJ2-2; a weak D match, TRBD1 (5 bases). Trimming stripped 0 bases from V and 4 bases from J, with 15 bases between. The CDR3 consists of 17 residues. Germline CDR1 and CDR2: SGHAT and FQNNGV. In DNA form, the CDR3 reads TGTGCCAGCAGCTTAGATTCGTGGGGCGCAGGCACCGGGGAGCTGTTTTTT. Translation: CASSLDSWGAGTGELFF. Full variable domain (rest looked up from reference TRBV11-2 and TRBJ2-2): EAGVAQSPRYKIIEKRQSVAFWCNPISGHATLYWYQQILGQGPKLLIQFQNNGVVDDSQLPKDRFSAERLKGVDSTLKIQPAKLEDSAVYLCASSLDSWGAGTGELFFGEGSRLTVL.

The genes are TRBV27 and TRBJ1-6; D not certain. From germline, CDR1 is MNHEY and CDR2 SMNVEV (reference sequence). The CDR3 spans 12 residues. V dropped 10 bases and J dropped 5 bases, with 9 bases sitting between them. The CDR3 is CATGEDNSPLHF. The CDR3 bases are TGTGCCACCGGCGAGGATAATTCACCCCTCCACTTT.

CDR3 sequence (DNA): TGTGCCAGCGTGAGATGGACAGGGGGTTCCACCGGGGAGCTGTTTTTT. Amino acid sequence: CASVRWTGGSTGELFF. The chain links TRBV2 to TRBJ2-2, with TRBD1 identical over 10 bases. Per the germline V gene, CDR1 is SNHLY and CDR2 is FYNNEI. V lost 8 bases, J lost 4 bases, and 10 bases stayed unmatched. The CDR3 is 16 amino acids.

In nucleotides, the CDR3 is TGTGCCAGCAGCTTACGATCGACAGGGGTGACAGATACGCAGTATTTT. Encoded protein: CASSLRSTGVTDTQYF. This chain connects TRBV11-3 to TRBJ2-3; TRBD1 agrees at 8 bases. This CDR3 is built from 16 residues. Losses at the gene ends were 2 bases for V and 3 bases for J; bases not matched to a gene: 7. Germline V gene sequence: CDR1 SGHNT, CDR2 YENEEA. Filled out from reference TRBV11-3 and TRBJ2-3, the complete variable domain reads EAGVVQSPRYKIIEKKQPVAFWCNPISGHNTLYWYLQNLGQGPELLIRYENEEAVDDSQLPKDRFSAERLKGVDSTLKIQPAELGDSAVYLCASSLRSTGVTDTQYFGPGTRLTVL.

This rearrangement joins TRBV4-1 to TRBJ1-6; TRBD1 aligns across 9 bases. This CDR3 has 16 amino acids. Germline V gene lookup returns CDR1 MGHRA and CDR2 YSYEKL. V was clipped by 3 bases and J by 9 bases; unmatched bases: 9. Here the CDR3 DNA reads TGCGCCAGCAGCCAGGGGACAGGGAGCTTAGGTTCACCCCTCCACTTT. Encoded protein: CASSQGTGSLGSPLHF.

This clone was seen only once. The V and J genes are TRBV19 and TRBJ1-2, with D possibly being TRBD1 (5 bases). The V gene's germline CDR1 is LNHDA and CDR2 SQIVND (reference sequence). Trimming removed 5 bases from V and 7 bases from J, with 14 bases in between. The CDR3 consists of 13 residues. The CDR3 is CASSARVSGGYTF. The CDR3 coding sequence is TGTGCCAGTAGTGCCAGGGTCTCCGGTGGCTACACCTTC.

The V and J genes are TRBV5-1 and TRBJ1-2, with D unclear. The CDR3 sequence is 13 residues long. With 2 bases removed from V and 1 base from J, the gap between germline ends came to 6 bases. Germline V CDR1 and CDR2: SGHRS, YFSETQ. The DNA for the CDR3 is TGCGCCAGCAGCTTTGAGGTTAACTATGGCTACACCTTC. Amino acid sequence: CASSFEVNYGYTF. The variable domain in full, with the rest retrieved from reference TRBV5-1 and TRBJ1-2, is KAGVTQTPRYLIKTRGQQVTLSCSPISGHRSVSWYQQTPGQGLQFLFEYFSETQRNKGNFPGRFSGRQFSNSRSEMNVSTLELGDSALYLCASSFEVNYGYTFGSGTRLTVV.

J is TRBJ2-7 and V is TRBV19; 7 bases are a match to TRBD1. The trim removed 4 bases at V and 3 bases at J, leaving 6 bases unmatched. The CDR3 extends over 14 amino acids. CDR1 is LNHDA and CDR2 is SQIVND in the germline V gene (reference sequence). As DNA, the CDR3 is TGTGCCAGTAGTACACCTGGACAGGACTACGAGCAGTACTTC. Translated, it gives CASSTPGQDYEQYF.

The chain employs TRBV11-2 and TRBJ2-7, with 13 bases that match TRBD2. Losses at the gene ends were 5 bases for V and 3 bases for J; bases not matched to a gene: 4. This CDR3 region has 15 residues. Germline CDR1 and CDR2: SGHAT and FQNNGV. CDR3 amino acids: CASSPRTSGSYEQYF. The CDR3 nucleotides read TGTGCCAGCAGCCCTCGGACTAGCGGGAGCTACGAGCAGTACTTC.

The chain couples TRBV7-2 to TRBJ1-4; TRBD1 matches at 9 bases. Germline lookup yields CDR1 SGHTA and CDR2 FQGNSA. The trim removed 5 bases at V and 5 bases at J, leaving 12 bases unmatched. This CDR3 has 17 residues. CDR3 in amino acids: CASSPGRRDRENEKLFF. DNA of the CDR3: TGTGCCAGCAGCCCCGGCCGCCGGGACAGGGAGAATGAAAAACTGTTTTTT.

The gene calls are TRBV6-6 and TRBJ1-5, with unresolved D. The CDR3 length is 14 residues. V was pared by 2 bases and J by 7 bases, with 12 bases between. Germline CDR1 reads MNHNY; CDR2 reads SVGAGI (reference sequence). The chain's CDR3 is CASSYPEKRQPQHF. The CDR3 nucleotides are TGTGCCAGCAGTTACCCAGAGAAGCGCCAGCCCCAGCATTTT.

The J gene is TRBJ2-7, the V gene TRBV7-2; 10 nucleotides align to TRBD2. Germline CDR1 is SGHTA and CDR2 is FQGNSA. This CDR3 region has 17 residues. The V segment lost 3 bases and the J segment 0 bases; nucleotides outside the gene matches: 8. The CDR3 loop reads CASSLGGLAESSYEQYF. CDR3 nucleotides: TGTGCCAGCAGCTTGGGCGGACTAGCGGAAAGCTCCTACGAGCAGTACTTC.

This clone appeared once. This sequence joins TRBV5-6 and TRBJ1-5, with D unresolved. The V end lost 2 bases, the J end lost 0 bases, and 9 bases lay between the germline ends. Germline values: CDR1 SGHDT, CDR2 YYEEEE. CDR3 length: 15 amino acids. Here the CDR3 reads CASSLYGISNQPQHF. The CDR3 coding sequence is TGTGCCAGCAGCTTATACGGTATTAGCAATCAGCCCCAGCATTTT.

The V call is TRBV5-6, the J call TRBJ2-3; TRBD1 might be the D (5 bases). Trimming cost V 4 bases and J 2 bases, with 8 bases left between them. Germline lookup yields CDR1 SGHDT and CDR2 YYEEEE. The CDR3 loop spans 13 amino acids. This chain's CDR3 is CASSQGFTDTQYF. The DNA of the CDR3 is TGTGCCAGCAGCCAGGGTTTCACAGATACGCAGTATTTT. The full variable domain, in which reference TRBV5-6 and TRBJ2-3 provide the parts outside the CDR3, is DAGVTQSPTHLIKTRGQQVTLRCSPKSGHDTVSWYQQALGQGPQFIFQYYEEEERQRGNFPDRFSGHQFPNYSSELNVNALLLGDSALYLCASSQGFTDTQYFGPGTRLTVL.

This clone was counted a single time. DNA of the CDR3: TGTGCCTGGAGTCCGGGATACAATCAGCCCCAGCATTTT. Its translation is CAWSPGYNQPQHF. The chain carries TRBV30 and TRBJ1-5; D uncertain. There are 13 residues in the CDR3. The V gene's germline CDR1 is GTSNPN and CDR2 SVGIG (reference sequence). V was clipped by 2 bases and J by 3 bases, with 8 bases between them. Looking up the rest from reference TRBV30 and TRBJ1-5 gives the full variable domain: SQTIHQWPATLVQPVGSPLSLECTVEGTSNPNLYWYRQAAGRGLQLLFYSVGIGQISSEVPQNLSASRPQDRQFILSSKKLLLSDSGFYLCAWSPGYNQPQHFGDGTRLSIL.

The rearrangement uses TRBV5-1 and TRBJ2-7; the D gene is possibly TRBD1 (7 bases). Germline CDR1 reads SGHRS; CDR2 reads YFSETQ. Trimming removed 0 bases from V and 0 bases from J, with 19 bases in between. This CDR3 region has 18 residues. CDR3 sequence: CASSLGPGGSLLSYEQYF. In DNA, the CDR3 is TGCGCCAGCAGCTTGGGTCCAGGGGGGAGTCTTCTCTCCTACGAGCAGTACTTC.

The gene calls are TRBV7-2 and TRBJ2-7, with 10 nucleotides matching TRBD1. Germline V gene lookup returns CDR1 SGHTA and CDR2 FQGNSA. J lost 3 bases, V lost 6 bases, and 5 bases had no gene match. The CDR3 loop spans 14 amino acids. For the CDR3, the DNA is TGTGCCAGCAGTACCGGGACAGGGGTCTACGAGCAGTACTTC. This gives the protein CASSTGTGVYEQYF. Filled out from reference TRBV7-2 and TRBJ2-7, the complete variable domain reads GAGVSQSPSNKVTEKGKDVELRCDPISGHTALYWYRQSLGQGLEFLIYFQGNSAPDKSGLPSDRFSAERTGGSVSTLTIQRTQQEDSAVYLCASSTGTGVYEQYFGPGTRLTVT.

The CDR3 spells CAWSATRGNQPQHF. The CDR3 nucleotides are TGTGCCTGGAGTGCGACCAGGGGTAATCAGCCCCAGCATTTT. The rearrangement joins TRBV30 to TRBJ1-5; possible D gene TRBD1, 6 bases. Germline V gives CDR1 GTSNPN, CDR2 SVGIG (reference sequence). The ends were cut back, 1 base at V and 4 bases at J, with 11 bases in the middle. The CDR3 runs to 14 residues. Full variable domain (missing parts from reference TRBV30 and TRBJ1-5): SQTIHQWPATLVQPVGSPLSLECTVEGTSNPNLYWYRQAAGRGLQLLFYSVGIGQISSEVPQNLSASRPQDRQFILSSKKLLLSDSGFYLCAWSATRGNQPQHFGDGTRLSIL.

The gene calls are TRBV10-3 and TRBJ1-3; 8 bases match TRBD1. Per germline, CDR1 ENHRY and CDR2 SYGVKD. With 3 bases clipped from V and 4 bases from J, the junction kept 11 bases outside the gene matches. This CDR3 has 17 amino acids. This CDR3 is CAISERNTGGGGNTIYF. The CDR3 DNA reads as TGTGCCATCAGTGAACGAAATACAGGGGGAGGAGGAAACACCATATATTTT.

The rearrangement uses TRBV3-1 (or the pseudogene TRBV3-2) and TRBJ1-3; D is undetermined. The CDR3 runs 12 residues. Germline loops: CDR1 LGHDT, CDR2 YNNKEL (reference sequence). Trimming took off 1 base at V and 7 bases at J, with 5 bases between the two ends. In nucleotides, the CDR3 is TGTGCCAGCAGCCAAGCGGAGAACACCATATATTTT. It is translated as CASSQAENTIYF.

The V and J genes are TRBV9 and TRBJ2-3; TRBD1 is a possible D gene (6 bases). CDR1 SGDLS and CDR2 YYNGEE come from the germline V gene. Trimming pared 4 bases from V and 0 bases from J, leaving 12 bases between. The CDR3 has 15 amino acids. The CDR3 spells CASSSQGWSTDTQYF. CDR3 nucleotides: TGTGCCAGCAGCTCACAGGGTTGGAGCACAGATACGCAGTATTTT.

The J gene is TRBJ1-2, the V gene TRBV5-1, with D possibly being TRBD1 (6 bases). Trimming shortened V by 4 bases and J by 0 bases, and 13 bases separated the two germline ends. Germline lookup yields CDR1 SGHRS and CDR2 YFSETQ. This CDR3 contains 15 residues. The CDR3 reads CASSAQGTSNYGYTF. CDR3 bases: TGCGCCAGCAGCGCCCAGGGGACATCTAACTATGGCTACACCTTC.

The V gene is TRBV5-6, the J gene TRBJ1-1; possibly TRBD1 for D (5 bases). In germline, CDR1 is SGHDT, CDR2 YYEEEE. The CDR3 consists of 16 residues. V lost 0 bases to trimming and J lost 4 bases, with 16 bases between them. As DNA, the CDR3 is TGTGCCAGCAGCTTGGATTCGCGGGGCGTGGGCACTGAAGCTTTCTTT. Translating gives CASSLDSRGVGTEAFF. Variable domain in full (rest from reference TRBV5-6 and TRBJ1-1): DAGVTQSPTHLIKTRGQQVTLRCSPKSGHDTVSWYQQALGQGPQFIFQYYEEEERQRGNFPDRFSGHQFPNYSSELNVNALLLGDSALYLCASSLDSRGVGTEAFFGQGTRLTVV.

The chain carries TRBV9 and TRBJ1-6; TRBD1 matches 7 bases. The length of the CDR3 is 15 residues. V shed 3 bases, J shed 3 bases, and the junction held 3 bases outside the gene matches. Germline CDR1 and CDR2: SGDLS and YYNGEE. DNA for the CDR3: TGTGCCAGCAGCGCAGGACAGGTCTATAATTCACCCCTCCACTTT. This translates into CASSAGQVYNSPLHF.

This chain links TRBV4-1 with TRBJ1-2; D may be TRBD1 (6 bases). The germline CDR1 and CDR2 sequences are MGHRA and YSYEKL. V gave up 1 base and J gave up 7 bases, with 16 bases separating them. The CDR3 is 15 residues long. The CDR3 loop reads CASSQVQGRFFGYTF. Written as DNA, the CDR3 is TGCGCCAGCAGCCAAGTACAGGGTAGGTTTTTTGGCTACACCTTC.

This clone has more than one count but fewer than ten. CDR3 in DNA: TGTGCCAGCAGTTACTCTACTCAAGGGAGCCAGCCCCAGCATTTT. It specifies CASSYSTQGSQPQHF. The V call is TRBV6-5, the J call TRBJ1-5; D unresolved. Germline assignment: CDR1 MNHEY and CDR2 SVGAGI. There are 15 residues in the CDR3. V was pared by 0 bases and J by 7 bases, with 13 bases between.

V and J are TRBV5-4 and TRBJ2-2, with 9 nucleotides matching TRBD1. This CDR3 region has 15 residues. The J segment lost 4 bases and the V segment lost 4 bases, leaving 5 bases of the junction unmatched. The V gene's germline CDR1 is SGHNT and CDR2 YYREEE (reference sequence). CDR3 in amino acids: CASSTGQGGTGELFF. The CDR3 nucleotides are TGTGCCAGCAGCACGGGACAGGGTGGCACCGGGGAGCTGTTTTTT. Full variable domain (remainder filled in from reference TRBV5-4 and TRBJ2-2): ETGVTQSPTHLIKTRGQQVTLRCSSQSGHNTVSWYQQALGQGPQFIFQYYREEENGRGNFPPRFSGLQFPNYSSELNVNALELDDSALYLCASSTGQGGTGELFFGEGSRLTVL.